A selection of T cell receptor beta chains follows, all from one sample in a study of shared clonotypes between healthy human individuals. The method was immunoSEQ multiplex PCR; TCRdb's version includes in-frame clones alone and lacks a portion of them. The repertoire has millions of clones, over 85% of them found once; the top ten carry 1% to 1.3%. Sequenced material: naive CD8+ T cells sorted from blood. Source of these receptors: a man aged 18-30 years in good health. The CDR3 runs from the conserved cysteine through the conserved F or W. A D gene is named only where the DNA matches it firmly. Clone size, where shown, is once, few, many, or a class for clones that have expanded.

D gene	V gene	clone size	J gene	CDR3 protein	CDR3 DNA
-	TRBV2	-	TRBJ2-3	CASSDSSTDTQYF	TGTGCCAGCAGTGACTCTAGTACAGATACGCAGTATTTT
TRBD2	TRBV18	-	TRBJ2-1	CASSQGLAGNEQFF	TGTGCCAGCTCACAGGGACTAGCGGGCAATGAGCAGTTCTTC
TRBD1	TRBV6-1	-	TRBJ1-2	CASSERGQGNYGYTF	TGTGCCAGCAGTGAAAGAGGACAGGGGAACTATGGCTACACCTTC
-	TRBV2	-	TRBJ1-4	CASSDGGRGSEKLFF	TGTGCCAGCAGTGACGGCGGGCGGGGTAGTGAAAAACTGTTTTTT
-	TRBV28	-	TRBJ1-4	CASSFGGNEKLFF	TGTGCCAGCAGTTTTGGAGGAAATGAAAAACTGTTTTTT
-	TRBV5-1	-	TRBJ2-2	CASSLGEMANTGELFF	TGCGCCAGCAGCTTGGGGGAGATGGCGAACACCGGGGAGCTGTTTTTT
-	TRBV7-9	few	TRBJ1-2	CASSSWTEITYGYTF	TGTGCCAGCAGCTCCTGGACAGAGATAACCTATGGCTACACCTTC
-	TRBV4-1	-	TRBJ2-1	CASSQDSWAEVYNEQFF	TGCGCCAGCAGCCAAGATAGTTGGGCAGAAGTTTACAATGAGCAGTTCTTC
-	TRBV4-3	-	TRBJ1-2	CASSQENFYGYTF	TGCGCCAGCAGCCAAGAGAATTTCTATGGCTACACCTTC
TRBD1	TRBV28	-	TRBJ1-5	CASSPTGGGNQPQHF	TGTGCCAGCAGCCCAACAGGGGGGGGCAATCAGCCCCAGCATTTT
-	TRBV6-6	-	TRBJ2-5	CASSYPPAGQETQYF	TGTGCCAGCAGTTACCCCCCCGCAGGGCAAGAGACCCAGTACTTC
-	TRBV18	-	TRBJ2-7	CASSPTGESYEQYF	TGTGCCAGCTCACCTACCGGGGAGTCCTACGAGCAGTACTTC